These T cell receptor beta chains were read from a single sample in a study of cytomegalovirus exposure and HLA in healthy donors. This table comes from immunoSEQ multiplex PCR, and its TCRdb copy is limited to in-frame clones, with some not included. Of 180,000 or so clones listed, 77% were seen once; the top ten hold less than 4.5%. Sequenced: PBMCs. The receptors derive from a woman aged 55-70 years in good health and CMV-seropositive. Each CDR3 is given with its conserved first and last residue. The D gene is left open where the match is weak. Clone sizes are given selectively: once, few, many, or a class where the clone is expanded.

>TRBV6-5|TRBD2|.|TRBJ2-1
CASSYRLAGAEQFF
TGTGCCAGCAGTTACCGACTAGCGGGAGCTGAGCAGTTCTTC
>TRBV7-9|TRBD2|.|TRBJ2-7
CASSLLAGDLSEQYF
TGTGCCAGCAGCTTACTAGCGGGAGACTTAAGCGAGCAGTACTTC
>TRBV7-9|TRBD1|.|TRBJ1-6
CASSPGQGALNSPLHF
TGTGCCAGCAGCCCCGGACAGGGGGCTTTGAATTCACCCCTCCACTTT
>TRBV6-5|.|.|TRBJ2-5
CASSDSTETQYF
TGTGCCAGCAGCGACTCGACAGAGACCCAGTACTTC
>TRBV2|TRBD1|.|TRBJ1-1
CASSLQGGGTEAFF
TGTGCCAGCAGCTTACAGGGGGGTGGGACTGAAGCTTTCTTT
>TRBV13|.|.|TRBJ2-7
CASSSALGDEQYF
TGTGCCAGCAGCTCCGCGCTAGGGGACGAGCAGTACTTC
>TRBV5-1|.|.|TRBJ2-5
CASSLEAVAETQYF
TGCGCCAGCAGCTTGGAGGCGGTGGCAGAGACCCAGTACTTC
>TRBV27|TRBD1|.|TRBJ2-7
CASSQGTAAYEQYF
TGTGCCAGCAGTCAGGGGACAGCCGCCTACGAGCAGTACTTC
>TRBV10-3|TRBD1|.|TRBJ1-3
CAITGQASSGNTIYF
TGTGCCATCACAGGACAGGCGTCCTCTGGAAACACCATATATTTT
>TRBV10-3|.|few|TRBJ2-2
CAYASDTGELFF
TGTGCCTACGCTAGTGACACCGGGGAGCTGTTTTTT
>TRBV2|.|.|TRBJ2-5
CASSESSGLETQYF
TGTGCCAGCAGTGAAAGCTCCGGGTTAGAGACCCAGTACTTC
>TRBV30|TRBD1|.|TRBJ1-6
CAWKLGQGAYNSPLHF
TGTGCCTGGAAACTCGGACAGGGGGCATATAATTCACCCCTCCACTTT
>TRBV6-6|.|.|TRBJ2-6
CASSYFPSSGANGLTF
TGTGCCAGCAGTTACTTTCCTTCCTCTGGGGCCAACGGCCTGACTTTC
>TRBV6-1|.|.|TRBJ1-4
CASSGGRNEKLFF
TGTGCCAGCAGTGGGGGGCGAAATGAAAAACTGTTTTTT
>TRBV5-1|.|.|TRBJ2-4
CASSPANPENIQYF
TGCGCCAGCAGCCCCGCTAATCCCGAAAACATTCAGTACTTC
>TRBV28|.|.|TRBJ2-3
CASSVGTQPDTQYF
TGTGCCAGCAGTGTCGGGACACAACCAGATACGCAGTATTTT
>TRBV28|.|.|TRBJ1-2
CASSPVSGVRGGYGYTF
TGTGCCAGCAGTCCCGTTAGTGGGGTACGGGGAGGCTATGGCTACACCTTC
>TRBV30|TRBD2|once|TRBJ2-1
CAWSVLGLAYNEQFF
TGTGCCTGGAGTGTACTGGGACTAGCATACAATGAGCAGTTCTTC
>TRBV10-3|TRBD1|.|TRBJ1-6
CASGDRTDNSPLHF
TGTGCCTCTGGGGACAGAACGGATAATTCACCCCTCCACTTT
>TRBV7-9|TRBD2|.|TRBJ2-5
CATGGGTQETQYF
TGTGCCACCGGGGGAGGGACGCAAGAGACCCAGTACTTC
>TRBV28|.|.|TRBJ2-3
CASSLIRGRDTQYF
TGTGCCAGCAGTTTGATCCGGGGGAGAGATACGCAGTATTTT
>TRBV7-8|TRBD1|.|TRBJ1-1
CASQRDRGWGTEAFF
TGTGCCAGCCAAAGGGACAGGGGTTGGGGCACTGAAGCTTTCTTT
>TRBV5-1|TRBD1|.|TRBJ2-1
CASSGTVSYNEQFF
TGCGCCAGCAGCGGGACAGTCTCCTACAATGAGCAGTTCTTC
>TRBV7-9|TRBD1|.|TRBJ1-2
CASSLALGQGVGGYTF
TGTGCCAGCAGCTTAGCGCTCGGACAGGGGGTAGGTGGCTACACCTTC
>TRBV5-1|TRBD1|.|TRBJ2-1
CASSSRDSINNEQFF
TGCGCCAGCAGCTCCCGGGACAGTATCAACAATGAGCAGTTCTTC
>TRBV5-1|.|.|TRBJ2-7
CASSLDPSRIYEQYF
TGCGCCAGCAGCTTGGATCCTAGCAGAATATACGAGCAGTACTTC